Below, 14 T cell receptor beta chains from the same sample are listed, as sequenced in a study of T cells of healthy individuals. TCRdb called the 5' RACE reads again in MiXCR, with one record for every CDR3 protein. The profile covers 65,000 to 95,000 distinct CDR3 sequences, with about 5.5% appearing a single time and 6.5% to 8% taken by the ten largest. These receptor sequences come from a female donor in good health.

There are a few counts of this clonotype. The chain links TRBV7-3 to TRBJ1-2; 9 bases agree with TRBD1. This CDR3 spans 14 amino acids. Per germline, CDR1 SGHTA and CDR2 FQGTGA. The trim removed 2 bases at V and 4 bases at J, leaving 2 bases unmatched. The CDR3 sequence: CASSLLGQGYGYTF. CDR3 DNA: TGTGCCAGCAGCTTATTGGGACAGGGCTATGGCTACACCTTC.

The chain employs TRBV7-3 and TRBJ1-1; D unresolved. CDR1 is SGHTA and CDR2 is FQGTGA in the germline V gene. Between the trimmed V and J ends, which lost 5 bases and 4 bases, there was a span of 11 bases. The CDR3 has 13 amino acids. The CDR3 here is CASSIQSSTEAFF. CDR3 coding DNA: TGTGCCAGCAGCATACAGAGTAGCACTGAAGCTTTCTTT.

This clonotype was seen a few times. The chain carries TRBV6-5 and TRBJ2-1; 12 nucleotides match TRBD1. The V and J ends lost 9 bases and 5 bases, in that order; junction bases with no gene match: 11. CDR3 length: 16 amino acids. The germline V gene has CDR1 MNHEY and CDR2 SVGAGI. CDR3 bases: TGTGCCAGTACCACGCTCGGGACAGGGGGCCACAATGAGCAGTTCTTC. Amino acid sequence: CASTTLGTGGHNEQFF.

A few counts support this clonotype. The chain couples TRBV7-9 to TRBJ2-4; D is possibly TRBD2 (5 bases). V lost 3 bases and J 12 bases, leaving 12 bases between the germline ends. The CDR3 loop spans 12 amino acids. Germline values: CDR1 SEHNR, CDR2 FQNEAQ (reference sequence). Written as DNA, the CDR3 is TGTGCCAGCAGCTTGGAAGGGAGATATCAGTACTTC. As protein: CASSLEGRYQYF.

This clonotype was recorded many times. This chain connects TRBV28 to TRBJ2-7; D remains ambiguous. CDR3 length: 13 amino acids. Between the trimmed V and J ends, which lost 2 bases and 1 base, there was a span of 6 bases. In germline, CDR1 is MDHEN, CDR2 SYDVKM. CDR3 coding DNA: TGTGCCAGCAGTTTAACCAGGTCCTACGAGCAGTACTTC. Its translation: CASSLTRSYEQYF. Full variable domain (outside the CDR3, taken from reference TRBV28 and TRBJ2-7): DVKVTQSSRYLVKRTGEKVFLECVQDMDHENMFWYRQDPGLGLRLIYFSYDVKMKEKGDIPEGYSVSREKKERFSLILESASTNQTSMYLCASSLTRSYEQYFGPGTRLTVT.

This clonotype was seen repeatedly, ten times or more. V is TRBV12-3 or TRBV12-4 and J is TRBJ1-3; 10 bases fit TRBD1. Trimming cost V 6 bases and J 6 bases; bases outside gene matches: 5. This CDR3 comprises 14 residues. CDR3 in amino acids: CASSLGQGENTIYF. The CDR3 DNA is TGTGCCAGCAGCCTTGGACAGGGGGAAAACACCATATATTTT.

This chain joins TRBV5-1 and TRBJ2-6; D remains unclear. The CDR3 runs to 15 residues. Germline V CDR1 and CDR2: SGHRS, YFSETQ. Trimming took 6 bases from V and 0 from J, leaving 10 bases between them. The CDR3 region is CASMPRVSGANVLTF. In DNA, the CDR3 is TGCGCCAGCATGCCCCGCGTCTCTGGGGCCAACGTCCTGACTTTC.

This clonotype showed up many times. The rearrangement links TRBV30 to TRBJ1-4; D gene uncertain. The length of the CDR3 is 14 residues. V lost 4 bases and J 7 bases, leaving 16 bases between the germline ends. Germline CDR1 GTSNPN, CDR2 SVGIG (reference sequence). This CDR3 reads CAWTYSGLVEKLFF. The CDR3 coding sequence is TGTGCCTGGACGTACAGCGGACTGGTTGAAAAACTGTTTTTT.

The gene calls are TRBV9 and TRBJ2-5; 7 nucleotides agree with TRBD2. J gave up 1 base and V 0 bases, and 3 bases lay outside the gene matches. The CDR3 is 15 amino acids. The V gene's germline CDR1 is SGDLS and CDR2 YYNGEE. The CDR3 protein is CASSVGAGAQETQYF. The DNA of the CDR3 is TGTGCCAGCAGCGTAGGGGCGGGAGCCCAAGAGACCCAGTACTTC.

The V and J genes are TRBV7-8 and TRBJ1-2; the D is unclear. The ends were cut back, 6 bases at V and 8 bases at J, with 16 bases in the middle. Germline assignment: CDR1 SGHVS and CDR2 FQNEAQ. The CDR3 length is 13 residues. CDR3: CASRNPGREGYTF. CDR3 nucleotide sequence: TGTGCCAGCAGAAACCCTGGACGGGAAGGCTACACCTTC.

The sample holds many counts of this clonotype. The chain has TRBV29-1 and TRBJ1-2; D remains ambiguous. From germline, CDR1 is SQVTM and CDR2 ANQGSEA. V gave up 0 bases and J gave up 6 bases, with 8 bases separating them. The CDR3 has 12 amino acids. CDR3 loop: CSVEEPGNGYTF. In nucleotides, the CDR3 is TGCAGCGTTGAAGAACCTGGGAATGGCTACACCTTC. The whole variable domain, filled in from reference TRBV29-1 and TRBJ1-2, reads SAVISQKPSRDICQRGTSLTIQCQVDSQVTMMFWYRQQPGQSLTLIATANQGSEATYESGFVIDKFPISRPNLTFSTLTVSNMSPEDSSIYLCSVEEPGNGYTFGSGTRLTVV.

In this sample, this clonotype turned up a few times. J is TRBJ1-2 and V is TRBV6-2 or TRBV6-3, with unresolved D. The CDR3 covers 15 residues. CDR1 is MNHEY, CDR2 SVGEGT, per germline. V lost 2 bases to trimming and J lost 7 bases, with 17 bases between them. CDR3 bases: TGTGCCAGCAGTTACCGACCGGACCGGCCGCGTGGCTACACCTTC. This gives the protein CASSYRPDRPRGYTF.

Ten or more counts support this clonotype. The gene calls are TRBV9 and TRBJ1-1, with 8 bases that match TRBD1. This CDR3 contains 15 residues. With V trimmed by 2 bases and J by 4 bases, 7 bases remained unmatched. The germline gives CDR1 SGDLS, CDR2 YYNGEE. As DNA, the CDR3 is TGTGCCAGCAGCGTCCGTCAGGGGGCTGCCACTGAAGCTTTCTTT. Encoded protein: CASSVRQGAATEAFF.

Many counts were recorded for this clonotype. The chain carries TRBV6-5 and TRBJ2-5, with 10 bases fitting TRBD2. The germline gives CDR1 MNHEY, CDR2 SVGAGI. CDR3 length: 16 amino acids. The J segment lost 4 bases and the V segment lost 2 bases, leaving 7 bases of the junction unmatched. The CDR3, as DNA: TGTGCCAGCAGTTACGCTAGCGGGAGAGTATCAGAGACCCAGTACTTC. Translation: CASSYASGRVSETQYF.